This TCR beta chain derives from a study of blood T cell repertoires in COVID-19 (dated by TCRdb to between 2020 and 2021). General notes on the study: Collaborator samples came from the United States, Italy and Spain and covered acute and convalescent phases of COVID-19. The prospective study material was composed of cDNA or gDNA derived from T cells, B-cell-depleted T cells, or PBMCs. The dataset comprised deeply sampled blood TCRbeta repertoires from subjects exposed to, actively infected with, or recovered from COVID-19. The repertoires were released in a freely available public database intended as a resource for research on the immune response to SARS-CoV-2. The samples were drawn from the first 160 participants of the ongoing ImmuneRACE study and from over a thousand subjects provided by 6 global collaborators. Nearly every sample came with metadata listing a de-identified subject ID, COVID-19 status, age in years and sex. Where HLA class I and class II types were available, the types were taken from metadata supplied by the sample provider, not from assay-based typing.

TCRbeta CDR3 regions were amplified from genomic DNA by means of the immunoSEQ Assay, a bias-controlled multiplex PCR. On the study's bioinformatics: Within the assay, amplification of reference gene primers was used to estimate how many nucleated cells each sample contained. To quantify the absolute abundance of each unique TCRbeta CDR3 rearrangement, sequence reads were collapsed and filtered. Productive Simpson clonality was computed per sample as the square root of Simpson's diversity index over productive rearrangements. TCRdb took over this immuneACCESS table, retaining in-frame rearrangements with V and J assigned. Such tables are incomplete; in checked studies, under half of the missing clones stem from an unresolved V gene, and the remainder is unexplained. That table gives V, J and clone size, and the DNA gave D and trimming. Across this sample there are about 170,000 clones, with around four fifths seen only once. The ten largest clonotypes hold less than 20% of the sample.

A second Seattle source provided samples from volunteer blood donors who had recovered from COVID-19. Whole blood was collected in K2EDTA tubes by collaborating institutions according to the institutions' own protocols. For TCRbeta analysis, collaborators shipped samples as frozen whole blood, isolated PBMCs, or DNA extracted from either of those sample types. Note on this clone: Its antigen specificity is not known. The sample holds no much larger clone one base away, and base qualities are not on file.

Broader findings and caveats from the paper: Clinical and demographic metadata were provided uncurated, with the amount varying by source and participant.

V trim: 4 bases; J trim: 10 bases; unmatched bases: 9. From the germline V gene (reference sequence), CDR1 is GTSNPN and CDR2 is SVGIG. Inclusive of the bounding cysteine and phenylalanine, the CDR3 is 15 residues long. The CDR3 DNA has 45 bases and is translated from base 1. The V and J genes are TRBV30 and TRBJ2-1, with TRBD2 identical over 14 junction bases. This TCR came from a woman between 65 and 79 years old who had recovered from COVID-19. The sequencing sample was made of peripheral blood. The CDR3 region: CAWTGTSGGFGEQFF. The nucleotide sequence reads as follows: TGTGCCTGGACCGGGACTAGCGGGGGCTTTGGGGAGCAGTTCTTC.